This paragraph covers one TCR beta chain sequence. The target antigen is unknown. The repertoire was sequenced with immunoSEQ multiplex PCR; TCRdb's copy has only in-frame clones and lacks some. The top ten hold around 8.3% of the sample, which has about 66,000 clones, 86% seen once. Trimming took off 0 bases at V and 5 bases at J, with 20 bases between the two ends. Germline V gene data show CDR1 as SGDLS and CDR2 as YYNGEE. The CDR3 has 18 amino acids. The sample comes from a study of OX40 agonist ivuxolimab in advanced cancers. On the study more broadly: Eligibility rules accepted prior anti-PD-1, anti-PD-L1 or anti-CTLA-4 therapy, and around 43% had some. Study-wide results and caveats: Those patients achieving a partial response at 0.1-3.0 mg/kg showed among the lowest clonal expansion. There were also nonresponders showing low normalized T-cell clonal expansion. Clones of CD4+ and CD8+ blood T cells grew by week 6 at doses of 0.1 to 3.0 mg/kg.

The sample consisted of CD4+ or CD8+ T cells sorted from blood, taken in a trial of the OX40 agonist ivuxolimab. The gene calls are TRBV9 and TRBJ1-4; D is unresolved. The sequence derives from an adult with an advanced solid tumor such as melanoma, head and neck, liver or kidney cancer. The CDR3 DNA reads TGTGCCAGCAGCGTAGCTACGGGAGCGGGTACCCTAAATGAAAAACTGTTTTTT. Protein sequence: CASSVATGAGTLNEKLFF.